This T cell receptor (beta chain) is from a study of blood T cells in healthy people across ages (dated by TCRdb to about 2015). The study in broad terms: In model experiments, template switching captured roughly one uniquely barcoded TCR beta cDNA molecule for every two T cells. Using deep sequencing normalized with unique cDNA molecular identifiers, the study measured how TCR beta repertoire diversity changes with age. The donors were split into four age groups: young (average approximately 16 years), middle-aged (about 40), aged (62) and long-lived (more than 80). Using the same blood draw, the study looked at two additional independent replicas of 1 million unique cDNA reads for two donors, one aged 18 to 30 and the other aged 80 or older.

A remark on this clonotype: The target of this receptor is not known. Base qualities were left out, and no much larger clone turns up one base away.

Beyond this particular receptor, the publication reports: The percentage of naive T cells measured by flow cytometry correlated strongly with observed TCR beta diversity. Total diversity estimates from one million sequenced T cells were considered lower bounds and underestimates. Since profiling was done on bulk unsorted PBMCs, naive and antigen-experienced compartments could not be conclusively compared. Because donor CMV infection status was unknown, age-related changes in expanded clonotypes were potentially confounded. As age increased, observed TCR beta diversity per million T cells dropped in a roughly linear way, and a significant reduction was already evident by age about 40. The long-lived group showed more naive CD4+ T cells, fewer expanded clones and increased TCR diversity than the aged group, suggesting age selection.

Cut back by 0 bases and 1 base, the V and J ends lie 7 bases apart. The cysteine opens and the phenylalanine closes a CDR3 of 14 amino acids. The DNA shown is the 42-base CDR3, in frame from base 1. Looking up the germline V gene yields CDR1 SGHRS and CDR2 YFSETQ. The approximately 41 donors, aged about 6 to 95 years, were systemically healthy Caucasian individuals from Russia. Each donor gave around 9.8 milliliters of peripheral blood, collected into EDTA-treated Vacutainer tubes. Ficoll-Paque density-gradient centrifugation was used to isolate PBMCs, with at least 7 million per sample. Total RNA, at least 5 micrograms per sample, was extracted from PBMCs with Trizol reagent. Naive CD45RAhigh/CD27high T cell percentages were measured by flow cytometry on a PBMC aliquot from every donor. The library was built by means of 5' RACE. TCRdb lists the instrument as Illumina HiSeq 2500. The second PCR ran for about 6 to 12 cycles and used a J-beta primer mix along with a sample-barcoded 5' primer. Each TCR beta cDNA molecule received a unique molecular identifier from a template-switch 5' adaptor carrying 12 random nucleotides. Each sample yielded at least 3 million CDR3-containing paired-end reads. First-strand cDNA synthesis was performed from all RNA using the Mint cDNA synthesis kit, with priming by a TRBC-specific oligonucleotide. Following uracil-DNA glycosylase treatment, all cDNA underwent a first 18-cycle PCR with the universal primers M1SS and BC2_uni_R. The authors processed their data as follows. For normalization, 1 million high-quality reads were randomly selected from each sample, with every read carrying a distinct molecular identifier. Reads with shared molecular identifiers were discarded instead of being binned into consensus sequences. MiTCR, run with a Q25 quality threshold and the strictest error-elimination algorithm, handled CDR3 identification, clonotype clustering and error correction. A nonparametric unseen species model with Euler transformation was used to estimate lower-bound total TCR beta diversity. TCRdb cleaned the public reads at Q25 with fastp, built clones with MiXCR and kept in-frame beta chains. Entries that share a CDR3 protein sequence are merged under the most common genes and DNA. The V and J calls and clone size are TCRdb's, not the authors'. This sample has under 1,100,000 distinct CDR3 sequences in its table, and about 25% of those were observed once. The leading ten clones occupy about 0.72% of the sample.

A further study also used this sample, focusing on T cells of mothers and their children. Drawing on the second study: Nine systemically healthy Caucasian individuals served as donors, namely three mothers together with their six children. cDNA synthesis used all of the extracted RNA, with roughly 1.5 ug of RNA in each 15 ul reaction. In the second PCR, sample barcodes and 2-4 random nucleotides were introduced via the M1S primer. Over 10 million TCR beta CDR3 reads came from each mother, compared with some 3 million reads from each child. Thymic selection similarly shapes TCR recombination output in related and unrelated pairs, with minor effect from inherited differences. Related mother-child pairs always showed normalized repertoire overlap that was slightly higher than in unrelated mother-child pairs, though the difference was never significant. No persistent microchimeric T cell clones were found, with a detection sensitivity of roughly 99 clones per million clonotypes. Deep NGS was used in the study to compare the TCR beta repertoires of mothers and children and to look for features that separate related mother-child pairs from unrelated individuals. The mean age was roughly 36 +/- 4 years for the mothers and approximately 11 +/- 4 years for the children. After adapter ligation was performed with NEBNext reagents, the libraries were sequenced on an Illumina HiSeq 2000 with 100+100 nt paired-end reads. To avoid cross-contamination, the mother libraries and the child libraries were prepared a month apart and sequenced in separate runs. For each donor, somewhere between about 450,000 and 2,000,000 distinct TCR beta clonotypes were identified. Naive TCR beta clonotypes were estimated from low-frequency clonotypes matched to each donor's FACS-determined naive share, without sorting.

The TCR originated in a girl aged 2 to 9 in good health. Sample: blood. The chain was built from TRBV5-1 and TRBJ1-1, with the D gene not clear enough to name. The CDR3 region: CASSLGDKNTEAFF. The nucleotides are TGCGCCAGCAGCTTGGGAGATAAGAACACTGAAGCTTTCTTT.